The 22 T cell receptor beta chains below come from one sample, sequenced in a study of T-cell memory formation after mild COVID-19. TCRdb re-derived calls from the 5' RACE reads in MiXCR, one entry per CDR3 protein. The top ten hold approximately 13% of the sample, which has 450,000 to 650,000 distinct CDR3 sequences, 20% seen once. The sample taken for sequencing was PBMCs or a T cell subset sorted from them (not recorded which). All receptors come from an adult woman who had mild COVID-19 (a few samples of this study predate the infection). Cell type and time point are not known.

The CDR3 loop is CASSRNRGIDTGELFF. The CDR3 DNA sequence: TGTGCCAGCAGCAGAAACAGGGGGATCGACACCGGGGAGCTGTTTTTT. This chain connects TRBV7-3 to TRBJ2-2, with 8 bases identical to TRBD1. The CDR3 length is 16 residues. Germline V gene data show CDR1 as SGHTA and CDR2 as FQGTGA. The V and J ends lost 5 bases and 3 bases, in that order; junction bases with no gene match: 8.

CDR3 protein: CASSEAGGVYEQYF. The CDR3 region has the DNA TGTGCCAGCAGCGAAGCTGGAGGGGTCTACGAGCAGTACTTC. The V call is TRBV7-3, the J call TRBJ2-7; perhaps TRBD2 as D (6 bases). The V end lost 5 bases, the J end lost 3 bases, and 14 bases lay between the germline ends. Germline CDR1 reads SGHTA; CDR2 reads FQGTGA. The CDR3 sequence is 14 residues long.

This clonotype turned up a few times. The chain joins TRBV5-1 to TRBJ2-2, with D possibly being TRBD1 (5 bases). V gave up 0 bases and J gave up 1 base, with 10 bases separating them. There are 16 residues in the CDR3. Germline V gives CDR1 SGHRS, CDR2 YFSETQ. The CDR3 nucleotides are TGCGCCAGCAGCTTGGCTCCAGGGAAGAACACCGGGGAGCTGTTTTTT. Amino acids: CASSLAPGKNTGELFF.

This clonotype was detected many times. The V and J genes are TRBV7-9 and TRBJ1-1; maybe TRBD1 (6 bases). This CDR3 has 15 residues. Deletions cut 5 bases from V and 8 bases from J, with 21 bases between. The germline V gene encodes CDR1 SEHNR and CDR2 FQNEAQ (reference sequence). CDR3 in DNA: TGTGCCAGCAGCCCCTACGTGCTTACAGGGCGGGAAGCTTTCTTT. Protein product: CASSPYVLTGREAFF.

The chain is built from TRBV4-1 and TRBJ2-7; D not resolved. Per the germline V gene, CDR1 is MGHRA and CDR2 is YSYEKL. V was trimmed by 5 bases and J by 1 base, leaving 15 bases between them. The CDR3 spans 15 residues. This CDR3 reads CASSAAGDPSYEQYF. The CDR3, as DNA: TGCGCCAGCAGCGCGGCAGGTGACCCTTCCTACGAGCAGTACTTC.

This clonotype has only a few counts. This chain uses TRBV4-3 with TRBJ2-2; weak D call: TRBD2 (6 bases). Germline V gene sequence: CDR1 LGHNA, CDR2 YSLEER. V was clipped by 6 bases and J by 6 bases, with 14 bases between them. The CDR3 is 14 residues long. Here the CDR3 DNA reads TGCGCCAGCAGGGTTCTCCGCGGGGCCGGGGAGCTGTTTTTT. Amino acids: CASRVLRGAGELFF.

The sample holds a few counts of this clonotype. The chain combines TRBV29-1 with TRBJ2-3, with 11 bases identical to TRBD2. The CDR3 length is 16 residues. The trim removed 6 bases at V and 9 bases at J, leaving 17 bases unmatched. CDR1 SQVTM and CDR2 ANQGSEA come from the germline V gene. The CDR3 coding sequence is TGCAGCGTGTCCCCGACTAGCGGGATTGGGGTGGAAACGCAGTATTTT. Protein: CSVSPTSGIGVETQYF.

The chain uses TRBV30 and TRBJ2-7, with TRBD1 as a possible D gene (7 bases). The germline V gene has CDR1 GTSNPN and CDR2 SVGIG (reference sequence). Trimming stripped 2 bases from V and 2 bases from J, with 19 bases between. The CDR3 is made up of 16 amino acids. CDR3 sequence: CAWSRRRDSQTYEQYF. The CDR3 coding sequence is TGTGCCTGGAGTCGAAGGAGGGACAGCCAGACCTACGAGCAGTACTTC. Combining the CDR3 with reference TRBV30 and TRBJ2-7 gives the whole variable domain SQTIHQWPATLVQPVGSPLSLECTVEGTSNPNLYWYRQAAGRGLQLLFYSVGIGQISSEVPQNLSASRPQDRQFILSSKKLLLSDSGFYLCAWSRRRDSQTYEQYFGPGTRLTVT.

In this sample, this clonotype turned up many times. The rearrangement links TRBV27 to TRBJ2-1, with D maybe TRBD2 (6 bases). CDR3 length: 15 amino acids. Trimming pared 6 bases from V and 0 bases from J, leaving 12 bases between. The germline V gene has CDR1 MNHEY and CDR2 SMNVEV (reference sequence). In DNA form, the CDR3 reads TGTGCCAGCAGGCGGGACTTCAGCTCCTACAATGAGCAGTTCTTC. This translates into CASRRDFSSYNEQFF.

This sequence joins TRBV5-1 and TRBJ2-6; 9 nucleotides match TRBD1. CDR1 and CDR2 (germline): SGHRS, YFSETQ. V shed 5 bases, J shed 2 bases, and the junction held 5 bases outside the gene matches. The CDR3 is 16 residues long. CDR3 amino acids: CASRQGALTGANVLTF. CDR3 coding DNA: TGCGCCAGCAGACAGGGGGCGCTGACTGGGGCCAACGTCCTGACTTTC.

The J gene is TRBJ1-5, the V gene TRBV27; 8 bases line up with TRBD1. Germline V gene data show CDR1 as MNHEY and CDR2 as SMNVEV (reference sequence). There are 16 residues in the CDR3. The trim removed 5 bases at V and 2 bases at J, leaving 8 bases unmatched. DNA of the CDR3: TGTGCCAGCAGTCTTACAGGGGGAGTGGGCAATCAGCCCCAGCATTTT. This codes for CASSLTGGVGNQPQHF.

This clonotype was detected a few times. This chain links TRBV15 with TRBJ2-2, with D unclear. The germline V gene encodes CDR1 LNHNV and CDR2 YYDKDF (reference sequence). The CDR3 spans 14 residues. V gave up 1 base and J gave up 4 bases, with 7 bases separating them. The DNA of the CDR3 is TGTGCCACCAGCAGAGGGACGGTCACCGGGGAGCTGTTTTTT. Translation gives CATSRGTVTGELFF.

The J gene is TRBJ1-2, the V gene TRBV4-1, with D maybe TRBD1 (5 bases). Germline CDR1 is MGHRA and CDR2 is YSYEKL. V was trimmed by 4 bases and J by 4 bases, leaving 13 bases between them. The CDR3 runs to 14 residues. CDR3 nucleotide sequence: TGCGCCAGCAGCCTGGGACCTGGGGGCTATGGCTACACCTTC. This gives the protein CASSLGPGGYGYTF.

This clonotype was picked up a small number of times. V is TRBV12-3 or TRBV12-4 and J is TRBJ1-2; unclear D gene. The V end lost 0 bases, the J end lost 12 bases, and 11 bases lay between the germline ends. The length of the CDR3 is 12 residues. The CDR3 spells CASSLASLWHTF. The CDR3 DNA sequence: TGTGCCAGCAGTTTAGCGTCACTGTGGCACACCTTC.

This clonotype was found a few times. The chain couples TRBV20-1 to TRBJ2-7; 8 positions agree with TRBD2. The CDR3 is 13 residues long. CDR1 and CDR2 (germline): DFQATT, SNEGSKA (reference sequence). The ends lost 7 bases at V and 6 bases at J; junction bases unmatched: 11. CDR3 protein: CSVNRAGDSEQYF. CDR3 coding DNA: TGCAGTGTGAATAGAGCGGGAGACTCCGAGCAGTACTTC.

The chain links TRBV12-3 or TRBV12-4 to TRBJ2-5; D is uncertain. The CDR3 extends over 13 amino acids. Trimming removed 3 bases from V and 4 bases from J, with 9 bases in between. As DNA, the CDR3 is TGTGCCAGCAGTTTCCGTCTGGGAGAGACCCAGTACTTC. This codes for CASSFRLGETQYF.

V gene TRBV4-2 combines with J gene TRBJ2-1; TRBD2 matches 11 bases. This CDR3 contains 17 residues. V lost 4 bases and J lost 4; bases outside the gene matches: 9. Germline lookup yields CDR1 LGHNA and CDR2 YNFKEQ. The CDR3 DNA sequence: TGTGCCAGCAGCCCCCGAATAGCGGGAGGGCCATACAATGAGCAGTTCTTC. Translated: CASSPRIAGGPYNEQFF.

The chain links TRBV6-1 to TRBJ2-2; D is possibly TRBD1 (6 bases). This CDR3 spans 16 amino acids. V was pared by 7 bases and J by 4 bases, with 19 bases between. Per germline, CDR1 MNHNS and CDR2 SASEGT. The CDR3 region is CASTIRGTQGTGELFF. The CDR3 DNA is TGTGCCAGCACCATCCGTGGGACACAGGGCACCGGGGAGCTGTTTTTT.

The chain uses TRBV6-6 and TRBJ2-1, with D possibly called TRBD1 or TRBD2 (5 bases each). The V end lost 8 bases, the J end lost 9 bases, and 14 bases lay between the germline ends. Germline assignment: CDR1 MNHNY and CDR2 SVGAGI (reference sequence). The CDR3 runs to 12 residues. The CDR3 coding sequence is TGTGCCAGCGGGGCCCGGGATAGTGAGCAGTTCTTC. It codes for CASGARDSEQFF.

This chain connects TRBV18 to TRBJ2-7; 7 nucleotides match TRBD1. Germline CDR1 and CDR2: KGHSH and LQKENI. Trimming removed 0 bases from V and 2 bases from J; junction bases left unmatched: 4. The CDR3 is made up of 15 amino acids. The DNA for the CDR3 is TGTGCCAGCTCACCACCGGCGACAGGGACCTACGAGCAGTACTTC. Amino acid sequence: CASSPPATGTYEQYF.

J is TRBJ1-1 and V is TRBV7-2; D is uncertain. V lost 3 bases and J 0 bases, leaving 11 bases between the germline ends. The CDR3 sequence is 15 residues long. Germline CDR1 reads SGHTA; CDR2 reads FQGNSA. The CDR3 DNA is TGTGCCAGCAGCTTCCGGCCAAGATTGAACACTGAAGCTTTCTTT. Translated: CASSFRPRLNTEAFF.

At least ten counts were recorded for this clonotype. The V gene is TRBV5-1, the J gene TRBJ2-7; the D call may be TRBD1 or TRBD2 (5 bases each). The CDR3 length is 13 residues. Trimming stripped 4 bases from V and 3 bases from J, with 11 bases between. CDR1 SGHRS and CDR2 YFSETQ come from the germline V gene. The CDR3 sequence: CASSLGGIYEQYF. DNA of the CDR3: TGCGCCAGCAGCCTTGGGGGTATCTACGAGCAGTACTTC.